These 28 T cell receptor beta chains were sequenced from one sample in a study of cytomegalovirus exposure and HLA in healthy donors. Amplification used 60 Vbeta primers and 13 Jbeta primers. Sequencing was performed with immunoSEQ multiplex PCR; in TCRdb, only in-frame clones are kept and a portion is missing. This sample yields 200,000 to 250,000 clones, of which roughly 70% are seen a single time; under 2% belongs to the top ten. The sequenced sample was PBMCs. The receptors here all came from a woman in her 30s in good health and CMV-seronegative.

The chain carries TRBV2 and TRBJ2-1, with 8 bases lining up with TRBD1. The CDR3 runs to 15 residues. Germline V gene sequence: CDR1 SNHLY, CDR2 FYNNEI. V shed 8 bases, J shed 5 bases, and the junction held 11 bases outside the gene matches. The CDR3, as DNA: TGTGCCAGCTGCCGACAGGGGACGGGGGACAATGAGCAGTTCTTC. It is translated as CASCRQGTGDNEQFF. The complete variable domain, with remaining parts taken from reference TRBV2 and TRBJ2-1, reads EPEVTQTPSHQVTQMGQEVILRCVPISNHLYFYWYRQILGQKVEFLVSFYNNEISEKSEIFDDQFSVERPDGSNFTLKIRSTKLEDSAMYFCASCRQGTGDNEQFFGPGTRLTVL.

This sequence joins TRBV9 and TRBJ1-2; D is undetermined. V lost 0 bases and J lost 4, with 13 bases in between. CDR1 SGDLS and CDR2 YYNGEE come from the germline V gene. This CDR3 is built from 15 residues. CDR3 in DNA: TGTGCCAGCAGCGTAGGGAGGGTCGGAGGCTATGGCTACACCTTC. It is translated as CASSVGRVGGYGYTF.

Turning to this clone: Its ends do not fully match the called genes, so a read error is possible. The chain joins TRBV5-5 to TRBJ2-1, with D perhaps matching TRBD2 (5 bases). The CDR3 runs to 15 residues. From germline, CDR1 is SGHKS and CDR2 YYEKEE (reference sequence). CDR3 nucleotides: TGTGCCAGCAGCTTGTTGTCCGGGGTCTACAATGAGCAGCTCTTC. Protein product: CASSLLSGVYNEQLF.

The CDR3 DNA reads TGTGCCAGCAGCTTGCCCCCGGCAGGCGCCTACGAGCAGTACTTC. The encoded protein is CASSLPPAGAYEQYF. The rearrangement joins TRBV5-5 to TRBJ2-7, with D hard to call. CDR1 SGHKS and CDR2 YYEKEE come from the germline V gene (reference sequence). CDR3 length: 15 amino acids. With 1 base removed from V and 2 bases from J, the gap between germline ends came to 13 bases. Variable domain in full (rest from reference TRBV5-5 and TRBJ2-7): DAGVTQSPTHLIKTRGQQVTLRCSPISGHKSVSWYQQVLGQGPQFIFQYYEKEERGRGNFPDRFSARQFPNYSSELNVNALLLGDSALYLCASSLPPAGAYEQYFGPGTRLTVT.

V is TRBV30 and J is TRBJ1-1; D gene ambiguous. The CDR3 totals 11 residues. Per germline, CDR1 GTSNPN and CDR2 SVGIG (reference sequence). The V and J ends lost 0 bases and 7 bases respectively, with 6 bases between them. The chain's CDR3 is CAWSVQDEAFF. Written as DNA, the CDR3 is TGTGCCTGGAGTGTCCAGGATGAAGCTTTCTTT.

There are a few counts of this clone. The chain links TRBV10-1 to TRBJ2-1; 8 nucleotides agree with TRBD2. This CDR3 has 12 amino acids. Trimming took 4 bases from V and 9 from J; bases not matched to a gene: 2. The V gene's germline CDR1 is WNHNN and CDR2 SYGVQD (reference sequence). CDR3 loop: CASSAGGTEQFF. CDR3 DNA: TGCGCCAGCAGTGCGGGGGGGACTGAGCAGTTCTTC.

The chain uses TRBV12-5 and TRBJ2-2, with 11 bases that match TRBD2. CDR1 is LGHNT and CDR2 is FRNRAP in the germline V gene. CDR3 length equals 15 residues. J lost 5 bases, V lost 3 bases, and 2 bases had no gene match. CDR3 residues: CASGFRLAGTGELFF. CDR3 bases: TGTGCTAGTGGTTTTAGACTAGCGGGGACCGGGGAGCTGTTTTTT.

The chain carries TRBV11-2 and TRBJ1-2, with unresolved D. In germline, CDR1 is SGHAT, CDR2 FQNNGV. Between the trimmed V and J ends, which lost 1 base and 6 bases, there was a span of 9 bases. This CDR3 spans 13 amino acids. The CDR3 DNA reads as TGTGCCAGCAGCTTAGCTGGAGACCATGGCTACACCTTC. Translated: CASSLAGDHGYTF. Filled out from reference TRBV11-2 and TRBJ1-2, the complete variable domain reads EAGVAQSPRYKIIEKRQSVAFWCNPISGHATLYWYQQILGQGPKLLIQFQNNGVVDDSQLPKDRFSAERLKGVDSTLKIQPAKLEDSAVYLCASSLAGDHGYTFGSGTRLTVV.

This clone was observed a single time. The rearrangement joins TRBV9 to TRBJ2-1, with 7 bases fitting TRBD2. V lost 0 bases to trimming and J lost 7 bases; unmatched junction nucleotides: 7. Germline CDR1 reads SGDLS; CDR2 reads YYNGEE. The length of the CDR3 is 15 residues. CDR3 loop: CASSVGGGLRNEQFF. As DNA, the CDR3 is TGTGCCAGCAGCGTAGGGGGAGGGCTAAGAAATGAGCAGTTCTTC.

The genes are TRBV25-1 and TRBJ1-2, with D possibly TRBD1 on 5 matching bases. The CDR3 runs to 14 residues. Trimming removed 1 base from V and 4 bases from J, with 10 bases in between. The germline gives CDR1 MGHDK, CDR2 SYGVNS. CDR3 loop: CASSEWGVGYGYTF. The CDR3 DNA follows: TGTGCCAGCAGTGAATGGGGGGTTGGCTATGGCTACACCTTC.

This chain links TRBV19 with TRBJ2-1, with 8 bases that match TRBD1. Germline V gene lookup returns CDR1 LNHDA and CDR2 SQIVND (reference sequence). The junction had 4 bases not matched to a gene; V was cut back by 5 bases and J by 4 bases. The CDR3 loop spans 14 amino acids. As DNA, the CDR3 is TGTGCCAGTAGTCCGGACAGGGCTTACAATGAGCAGTTCTTC. Protein sequence: CASSPDRAYNEQFF.

The chain has TRBV19 and TRBJ1-2; 8 bases are a match to TRBD1. Unmatched junction bases numbered 8, after V lost 4 bases and J lost 4 bases. Looked up from germline, CDR1 is LNHDA and CDR2 is SQIVND (reference sequence). This CDR3 spans 15 amino acids. In DNA form, the CDR3 reads TGTGCCAGTAGTACGATAGGACAGGGAGGCTATGGCTACACCTTC. Amino acid sequence: CASSTIGQGGYGYTF. The full variable domain, its missing parts supplied by reference TRBV19 and TRBJ1-2, is DGGITQSPKYLFRKEGQNVTLSCEQNLNHDAMYWYRQDPGQGLRLIYYSQIVNDFQKGDIAEGYSVSREKKESFPLTVTSAQKNPTAFYLCASSTIGQGGYGYTFGSGTRLTVV.

The rearrangement uses TRBV5-6 and TRBJ2-3, with TRBD2 identical over 11 bases. Trimming removed 4 bases from V and 2 bases from J; junction bases left unmatched: 6. The germline gives CDR1 SGHDT, CDR2 YYEEEE. There are 16 residues in the CDR3. DNA of the CDR3: TGTGCCAGCAGCCCAGGACTAGCGGGTGTCACAGATACGCAGTATTTT. Translation: CASSPGLAGVTDTQYF.

In regard to this clone: A junction end diverges from the germline sequence, so it may reflect a read error. The chain employs TRBV4-1 and TRBJ1-1, with D unclear. The CDR3 has 13 amino acids. Germline CDR1 and CDR2: MGHRA and YSYEKL. The CDR3 region has the DNA TGTGCCAGCAGCCGCGTACTTTACACTGAAGCTTTCTTT. This translates into CASSRVLYTEAFF.

This chain joins TRBV7-3 and TRBJ1-2, with D maybe TRBD1 (5 bases). CDR3 size: 16 residues. Trimming removed 5 bases from V and 0 bases from J, with 16 bases in between. CDR1 and CDR2 (germline): SGHTA, FQGTGA. CDR3 coding DNA: TGTGCCAGCAGCCCCAGGGCGGCAGGAGCTAACTATGGCTACACCTTC. Translated: CASSPRAAGANYGYTF.

The chain is built from TRBV6-5 and TRBJ1-1, with D possibly matching TRBD1 (6 bases). Trimming left V 6 bases short and J 0 bases short, with 8 bases between. In germline, CDR1 is MNHEY, CDR2 SVGAGI. The CDR3 totals 13 residues. The chain's CDR3 is CASRNRVNTEAFF. Written as DNA, the CDR3 is TGTGCCAGCAGGAACAGGGTGAACACTGAAGCTTTCTTT.

V is TRBV6-5 and J is TRBJ2-5, with 7 nucleotides matching TRBD1. This CDR3 spans 13 amino acids. V was clipped by 7 bases and J by 4 bases; unmatched bases: 6. From germline, CDR1 is MNHEY and CDR2 SVGAGI. The CDR3 DNA is TGTGCCAGCACCAGACAGGGCGGAGAGACCCAGTACTTC. Protein sequence: CASTRQGGETQYF.

The V and J genes are TRBV5-5 and TRBJ2-7, with a weak D call TRBD2 (5 bases). Germline CDR1 is SGHKS and CDR2 is YYEKEE (reference sequence). The V end lost 2 bases, the J end lost 1 base, and 10 bases lay between the germline ends. The CDR3 has 14 amino acids. The CDR3 DNA is TGTGCCAGCAGCTTCAGGACTCCTTCCTACGAGCAGTACTTC. This translates into CASSFRTPSYEQYF.

V and J are TRBV6-4 and TRBJ1-2; D unresolved. The CDR3 is 13 residues long. Between the trimmed V and J ends, which lost 2 bases and 2 bases, there was a span of 6 bases. Germline V gene lookup returns CDR1 MRHNA and CDR2 SNTAGT. The CDR3 is CASSDLLNYGYTF. CDR3 in DNA: TGTGCCAGCAGTGACCTTTTAAACTATGGCTACACCTTC.

V is TRBV19 and J is TRBJ2-6, with 9 nucleotides matching TRBD1. The V gene end was trimmed by 6 bases and the J gene end by 1 base; junction bases not matched to a gene: 4. Germline CDR1 is LNHDA and CDR2 is SQIVND (reference sequence). The CDR3 contains 16 residues. CDR3 nucleotides: TGTGCCAGTAGCGGACAGGGGTCTTCTGGGGCCAACGTCCTGACTTTC. It specifies CASSGQGSSGANVLTF.

V gene TRBV5-1 combines with J gene TRBJ1-3; 8 bases are shared with TRBD1. The trim removed 4 bases at V and 0 bases at J, leaving 6 bases unmatched. Germline V lookup: CDR1 SGHRS, CDR2 YFSETQ. This CDR3 comprises 16 residues. DNA of the CDR3: TGCGCCAGCAGCCCGACGACAGGGGTCTCTGGAAACACCATATATTTT. Protein product: CASSPTTGVSGNTIYF.

With respect to this clone: At one of its ends the junction is not consistent with the germline gene, which may arise from a read error. The chain employs TRBV7-9 and TRBJ2-3; 12 bases are shared with TRBD2. The germline CDR1 and CDR2 sequences are SEHNR and FQNEAQ (reference sequence). The CDR3 contains 15 residues. In DNA form, the CDR3 reads TGTTCCAGCAGCTTCACTAGCGGGGGGCCAGATACGCAGTATTTT. Translating gives CSSSFTSGGPDTQYF.

V and J are TRBV9 and TRBJ2-5, with TRBD2 matching 9 bases. This CDR3 is built from 15 residues. The junction had 9 bases not matched to a gene; V was cut back by 7 bases and J by 2 bases. Looked up from germline, CDR1 is SGDLS and CDR2 is YYNGEE. CDR3 amino acids: CASSREGQRQETQYF. The CDR3, as DNA: TGTGCCAGCTCGCGGGAGGGCCAGCGGCAAGAGACCCAGTACTTC.

The rearrangement links TRBV7-9 to TRBJ2-1, with 12 bases fitting TRBD1. Germline CDR1 SEHNR, CDR2 FQNEAQ (reference sequence). Trimming cost V 4 bases and J 2 bases; bases outside gene matches: 6. The CDR3 loop spans 17 amino acids. This CDR3 is CASSSGQGAITYNEQFF. The CDR3 DNA sequence: TGTGCCAGCAGCTCGGGACAGGGGGCTATAACCTACAATGAGCAGTTCTTC.

The gene calls are TRBV11-2 and TRBJ1-1, with D possibly matching TRBD1 (5 bases). The germline V gene has CDR1 SGHAT and CDR2 FQNNGV. The CDR3 sequence is 15 residues long. Trimming removed 5 bases from V and 2 bases from J, with 15 bases in between. CDR3 in amino acids: CASSKFGGFNTEAFF. CDR3 nucleotide sequence: TGTGCCAGCAGCAAATTCGGGGGGTTCAACACTGAAGCTTTCTTT. The whole variable domain, filled in from reference TRBV11-2 and TRBJ1-1, reads EAGVAQSPRYKIIEKRQSVAFWCNPISGHATLYWYQQILGQGPKLLIQFQNNGVVDDSQLPKDRFSAERLKGVDSTLKIQPAKLEDSAVYLCASSKFGGFNTEAFFGQGTRLTVV.

The rearrangement links TRBV19 to TRBJ2-7; maybe TRBD1 (5 bases). The CDR3 length is 15 residues. Germline V gene sequence: CDR1 LNHDA, CDR2 SQIVND (reference sequence). V was shortened by 5 bases and J by 1 base, with 15 bases between the two germline ends. Here the CDR3 reads CASSDPGYGSYEQYF. The CDR3 bases are TGTGCCAGTAGTGATCCAGGGTATGGGTCCTACGAGCAGTACTTC. Based on the CDR3 plus reference TRBV19 and TRBJ2-7, the full variable domain is DGGITQSPKYLFRKEGQNVTLSCEQNLNHDAMYWYRQDPGQGLRLIYYSQIVNDFQKGDIAEGYSVSREKKESFPLTVTSAQKNPTAFYLCASSDPGYGSYEQYFGPGTRLTVT.

The V gene is TRBV2, the J gene TRBJ1-2; a possible D gene is TRBD1 (5 bases). This CDR3 spans 12 amino acids. Germline CDR1 reads SNHLY; CDR2 reads FYNNEI. V shed 7 bases and J shed 4 bases, with 10 bases lying between them. CDR3 sequence (DNA): TGTGCCAGCACCACGGACATCTATGGCTACACCTTC. This gives the protein CASTTDIYGYTF.

V and J are TRBV5-1 and TRBJ1-5, with 9 bases that match TRBD1. This CDR3 region has 15 residues. Germline values: CDR1 SGHRS, CDR2 YFSETQ. V lost 5 bases to trimming and J lost 6 bases; unmatched junction nucleotides: 9. The CDR3 coding sequence is TGCGCCAGCAGTCCGGGACAGGGACTCGGTCAGCCCCAGCATTTT. It yields the protein CASSPGQGLGQPQHF.